The clone carrying this TCR beta chain showed up just a few times. Its specificity is not known. Time point reported: persistent/refractory GD, antithyroid drugs over 5 years with positive TRAb. From RNA extracted from PBMCs, the TCR library was made. The data were obtained in a study of regulatory T cells in long-lasting Graves disease. Study results and caveats: Accuracy was perhaps lowered by the small sample size. Persistent disease favored TRBV28, TRBJ1-2 and TRBJ2-5.

Construction of TCR beta libraries relied on iRepertoire HTBI primers and on Arm-PCR targeting CDR3 regions. TCRdb passed the multiplex PCR reads through MiXCR, listing each CDR3 protein once. Of over 650,000 distinct CDR3 sequences listed, around 30% are singletons. Trimming stripped 1 base from V and 5 bases from J, with 15 bases between. CDR3 length: 15 amino acids. CDR1 is SEHNR, CDR2 FQNEAQ, per germline (reference sequence). The source was peripheral blood mononuclear cells (PBMCs), collected when the disease was refractory, from a patient treated with antithyroid drugs. This TCR came from a female donor with Graves disease. The chain carries TRBV7-9 and TRBJ2-7; possible D gene TRBD2, 6 bases. The DNA for the CDR3 is TGTGCCAGCAGCTTAGGGCAGGGAGGCGTAAACGAGCAGTACTTC. Its protein is CASSLGQGGVNEQYF.